This T cell receptor (beta chain) is from a study of CD8+CD57+ T cells in acquired aplastic anemia. Study summary: When averaged, DNA from sorted CD4+ and CD8+ cells came to 3.2 ug. Some 11 million reads, on average, were obtained for CD4+ cells from healthy donors. Points from the study as a whole: The same twenty-nine CD8+ CDR3 sequences occurred in patients and in controls. Between the patient and control groups, CD8+ Simpson's diversity did not differ significantly.

In regard to this clonotype: What it recognizes is unknown. One junction end does not reproduce the germline sequence, and a read error may be involved.

The CDR3 consists of 14 residues. CDR1 DFQATT and CDR2 SNEGSKA come from the germline V gene (reference sequence). CDR3 and TCR beta VDJ profiling relied on genomic DNA as the template. TCRdb redid the calling of the reads with MiXCR, one entry per CDR3 protein. The sample has about 200,000 distinct CDR3 sequences, roughly 33% seen once. Sequences were obtained from sorted CD4+, CD8+, or CD8+CD57+ T cells (not recorded which) from PBMCs. The genes are TRBV20-1 and TRBJ2-3, with D perhaps matching TRBD1 or TRBD2 (5 bases each). The clonotype originates from a human donor in good health, serving as a control. The DNA for the CDR3 is TGCAGTGCTAGGGAGAACTCTAGGGGAGATACGCGGTATTTT. Translated, it gives CSARENSRGDTRYF.